The T cell receptor beta chain under discussion was sequenced for a study of blood T cell repertoires in COVID-19. The CDR3 consists of 14 residues. V gave up 7 bases and J gave up 4 bases, with 16 bases separating them. Germline assignment: CDR1 MDHEN and CDR2 SYDVKM. Profiling relied on immunoSEQ multiplex PCR, and the TCRdb table lists in-frame clones only, not all of them. The profile covers hundreds of thousands of clones, with 75% to 90% appearing a single time and around 1.1% taken by the ten largest. The clonotype comes from a man younger than 45 who had recovered from COVID-19. The sequenced sample was PBMCs or T cells enriched from blood (not recorded which). The J gene is TRBJ2-5, the V gene TRBV28, with D perhaps TRBD2 (5 bases). The CDR3 coding sequence is TGTGCCAGCAAAAAAGGAGGCAGAACAGAGACCCAGTACTTC. Amino acid sequence: CASKKGGRTETQYF.